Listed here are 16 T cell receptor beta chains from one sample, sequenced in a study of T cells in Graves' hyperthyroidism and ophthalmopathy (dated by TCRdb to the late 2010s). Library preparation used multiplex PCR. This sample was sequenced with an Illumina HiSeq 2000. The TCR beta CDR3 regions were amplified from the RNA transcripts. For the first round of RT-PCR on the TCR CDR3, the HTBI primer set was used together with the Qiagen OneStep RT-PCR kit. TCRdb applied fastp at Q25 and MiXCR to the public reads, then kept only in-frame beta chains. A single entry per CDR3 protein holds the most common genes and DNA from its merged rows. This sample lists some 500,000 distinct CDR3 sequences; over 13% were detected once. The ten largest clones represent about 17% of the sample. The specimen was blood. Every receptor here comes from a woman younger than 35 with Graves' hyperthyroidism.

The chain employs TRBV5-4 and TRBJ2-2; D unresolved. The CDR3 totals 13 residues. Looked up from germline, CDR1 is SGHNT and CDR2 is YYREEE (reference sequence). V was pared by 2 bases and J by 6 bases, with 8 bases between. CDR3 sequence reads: CASSLNLAGELFF. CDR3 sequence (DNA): TGTGCCAGCAGCTTAAACCTCGCCGGGGAGCTGTTTTTT. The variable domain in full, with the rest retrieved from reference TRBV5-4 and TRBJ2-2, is ETGVTQSPTHLIKTRGQQVTLRCSSQSGHNTVSWYQQALGQGPQFIFQYYREEENGRGNFPPRFSGLQFPNYSSELNVNALELDDSALYLCASSLNLAGELFFGEGSRLTVL.

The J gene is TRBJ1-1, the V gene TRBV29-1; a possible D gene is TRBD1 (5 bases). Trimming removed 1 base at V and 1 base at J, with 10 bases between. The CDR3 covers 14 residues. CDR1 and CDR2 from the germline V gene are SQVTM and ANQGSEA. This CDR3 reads CSVEGAGRNTEAFF. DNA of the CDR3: TGCAGCGTTGAAGGGGCGGGACGGAACACTGAAGCTTTCTTT.

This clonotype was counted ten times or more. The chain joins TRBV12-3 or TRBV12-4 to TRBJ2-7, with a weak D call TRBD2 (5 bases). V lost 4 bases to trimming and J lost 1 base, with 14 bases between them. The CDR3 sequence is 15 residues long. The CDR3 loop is CASSSKDGKSYEQYF. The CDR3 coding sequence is TGTGCCAGCAGTTCTAAGGACGGGAAATCCTACGAGCAGTACTTC.

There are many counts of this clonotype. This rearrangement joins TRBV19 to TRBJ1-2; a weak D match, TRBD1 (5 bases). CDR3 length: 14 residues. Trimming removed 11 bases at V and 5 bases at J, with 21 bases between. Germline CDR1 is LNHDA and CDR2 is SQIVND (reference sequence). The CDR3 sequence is CASQTGLGGYGYTF. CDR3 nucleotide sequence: TGTGCCTCACAAACAGGTCTTGGGGGGTATGGCTACACCTTC. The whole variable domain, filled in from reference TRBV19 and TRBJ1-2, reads DGGITQSPKYLFRKEGQNVTLSCEQNLNHDAMYWYRQDPGQGLRLIYYSQIVNDFQKGDIAEGYSVSREKKESFPLTVTSAQKNPTAFYLCASQTGLGGYGYTFGSGTRLTVV.

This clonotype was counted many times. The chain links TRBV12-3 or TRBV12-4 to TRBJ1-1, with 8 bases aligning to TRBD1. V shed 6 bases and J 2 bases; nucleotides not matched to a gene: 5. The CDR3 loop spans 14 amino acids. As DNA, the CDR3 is TGTGCCAGCAGAGGGACAGGATATAACACTGAAGCTTTCTTT. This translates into CASRGTGYNTEAFF.

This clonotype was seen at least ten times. The CDR3 DNA is TGTGCCGCCCGGGGAGTACGCTCCTACAATGAGCAGTTCTTC. It specifies CAARGVRSYNEQFF. This rearrangement joins TRBV6-1 to TRBJ2-1; D is perhaps TRBD2 (5 bases). This CDR3 has 14 residues. Per the germline V gene, CDR1 is MNHNS and CDR2 is SASEGT. The germline V and J ends were trimmed by 11 bases and 0 bases, with 14 bases remaining between them.

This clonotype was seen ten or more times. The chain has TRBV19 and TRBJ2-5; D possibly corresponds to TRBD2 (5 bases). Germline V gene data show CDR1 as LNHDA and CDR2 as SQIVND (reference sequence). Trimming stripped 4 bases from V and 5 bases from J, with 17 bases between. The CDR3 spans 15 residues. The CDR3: CASSRGSPLGETQYF. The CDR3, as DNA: TGTGCCAGTAGTAGAGGGAGCCCCCTCGGGGAGACCCAGTACTTC.

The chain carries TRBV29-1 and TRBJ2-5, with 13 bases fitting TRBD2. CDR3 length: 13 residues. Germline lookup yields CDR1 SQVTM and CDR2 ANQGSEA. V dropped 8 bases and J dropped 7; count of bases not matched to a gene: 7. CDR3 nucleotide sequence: TGCAGCTCTGGACTAGCGGGAGAGGGGACCCAGTACTTC. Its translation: CSSGLAGEGTQYF.

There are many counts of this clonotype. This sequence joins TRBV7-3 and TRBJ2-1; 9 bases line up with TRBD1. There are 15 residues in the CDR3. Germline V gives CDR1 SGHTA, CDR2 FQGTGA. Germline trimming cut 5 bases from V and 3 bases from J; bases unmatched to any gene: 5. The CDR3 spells CASSLGQGIYNEQFF. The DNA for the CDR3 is TGTGCCAGCAGCCTAGGACAGGGGATCTACAATGAGCAGTTCTTC.

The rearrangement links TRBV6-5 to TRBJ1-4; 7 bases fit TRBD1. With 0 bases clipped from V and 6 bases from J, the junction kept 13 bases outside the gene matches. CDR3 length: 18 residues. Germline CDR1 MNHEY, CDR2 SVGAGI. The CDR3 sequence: CASSYSTGSGQRYEKLFF. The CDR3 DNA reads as TGTGCCAGCAGTTACTCGACAGGGTCGGGACAGCGATATGAAAAACTGTTTTTT.

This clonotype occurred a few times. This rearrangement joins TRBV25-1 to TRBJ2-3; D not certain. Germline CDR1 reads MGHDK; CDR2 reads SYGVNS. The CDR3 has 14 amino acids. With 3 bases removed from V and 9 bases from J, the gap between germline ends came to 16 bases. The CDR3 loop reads CASSDPSRLETQYF. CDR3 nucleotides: TGTGCCAGCAGTGATCCTTCCCGACTCGAGACGCAGTATTTT.

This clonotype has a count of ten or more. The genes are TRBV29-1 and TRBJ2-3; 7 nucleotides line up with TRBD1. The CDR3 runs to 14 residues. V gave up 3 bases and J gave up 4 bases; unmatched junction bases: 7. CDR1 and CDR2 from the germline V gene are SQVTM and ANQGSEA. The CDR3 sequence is CSVDRDSKADTQYF. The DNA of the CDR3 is TGCAGCGTTGACCGGGACAGCAAGGCAGATACGCAGTATTTT.

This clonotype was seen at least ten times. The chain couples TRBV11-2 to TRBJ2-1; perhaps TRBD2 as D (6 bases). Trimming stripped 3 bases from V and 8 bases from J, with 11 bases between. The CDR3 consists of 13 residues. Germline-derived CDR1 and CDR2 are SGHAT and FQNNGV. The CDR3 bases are TGTGCCAGCAGCTTGATTACTAGCTATGAGCAGTTCTTC. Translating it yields CASSLITSYEQFF. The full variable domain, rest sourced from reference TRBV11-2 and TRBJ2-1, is EAGVAQSPRYKIIEKRQSVAFWCNPISGHATLYWYQQILGQGPKLLIQFQNNGVVDDSQLPKDRFSAERLKGVDSTLKIQPAKLEDSAVYLCASSLITSYEQFFGPGTRLTVL.

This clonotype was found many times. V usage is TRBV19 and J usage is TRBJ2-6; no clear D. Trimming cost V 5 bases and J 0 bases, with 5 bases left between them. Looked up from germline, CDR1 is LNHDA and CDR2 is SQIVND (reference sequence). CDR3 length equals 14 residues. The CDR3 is CASSPFSGANVLTF. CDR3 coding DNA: TGTGCCAGTAGTCCTTTCTCTGGGGCCAACGTCCTGACTTTC.

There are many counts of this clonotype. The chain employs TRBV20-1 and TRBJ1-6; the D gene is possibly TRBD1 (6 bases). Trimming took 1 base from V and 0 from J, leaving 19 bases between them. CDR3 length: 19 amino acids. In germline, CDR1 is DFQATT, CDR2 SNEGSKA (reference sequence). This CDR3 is CSARVPGTLGASYNSPLHF. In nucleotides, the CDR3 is TGCAGTGCTAGAGTTCCCGGGACCTTGGGGGCCTCCTATAATTCACCCCTCCACTTT.

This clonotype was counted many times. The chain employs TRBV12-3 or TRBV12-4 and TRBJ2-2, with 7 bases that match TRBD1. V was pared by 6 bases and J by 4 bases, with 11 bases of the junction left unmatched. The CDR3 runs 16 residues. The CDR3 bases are TGTGCCAGCAGCTCCTCGGGACAGAGACTCACCGGGGAGCTGTTTTTT. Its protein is CASSSSGQRLTGELFF.